The 2 T cell receptor beta chains listed next were all sequenced from one sample in a study of blood T cell repertoires in COVID-19. Generated by immunoSEQ multiplex PCR, the TCRdb table keeps only in-frame clones and is missing some. The repertoire holds some 210,000 clones, with 90% to 95% as singletons. The specimen sequenced was peripheral blood. The receptors were sampled from a man aged 55 to 70 with COVID-19, enrolled during active disease.

This sequence joins TRBV9 and TRBJ1-3; 7 bases fit TRBD1. The germline V gene encodes CDR1 SGDLS and CDR2 YYNGEE. This CDR3 region has 15 residues. The ends lost 4 bases at V and 3 bases at J; junction bases unmatched: 7. CDR3 sequence (DNA): TGTGCCAGCAGCCCGCTAGACAGGGTTGGAAACACCATATATTTT. Its translation is CASSPLDRVGNTIYF.

This clone has just a few counts. The chain employs TRBV3-1 (or the pseudogene TRBV3-2) and TRBJ1-5, with 9 bases aligning to TRBD1. The CDR3 totals 13 residues. Germline-derived CDR1 and CDR2 are LGHDT and YNNKEL (reference sequence). V lost 6 bases, J lost 5 bases, and 2 bases stayed unmatched. CDR3 sequence reads: CASSRQGDQPQHF. The DNA of the CDR3 is TGTGCCAGCAGTCGACAGGGGGATCAGCCCCAGCATTTT.